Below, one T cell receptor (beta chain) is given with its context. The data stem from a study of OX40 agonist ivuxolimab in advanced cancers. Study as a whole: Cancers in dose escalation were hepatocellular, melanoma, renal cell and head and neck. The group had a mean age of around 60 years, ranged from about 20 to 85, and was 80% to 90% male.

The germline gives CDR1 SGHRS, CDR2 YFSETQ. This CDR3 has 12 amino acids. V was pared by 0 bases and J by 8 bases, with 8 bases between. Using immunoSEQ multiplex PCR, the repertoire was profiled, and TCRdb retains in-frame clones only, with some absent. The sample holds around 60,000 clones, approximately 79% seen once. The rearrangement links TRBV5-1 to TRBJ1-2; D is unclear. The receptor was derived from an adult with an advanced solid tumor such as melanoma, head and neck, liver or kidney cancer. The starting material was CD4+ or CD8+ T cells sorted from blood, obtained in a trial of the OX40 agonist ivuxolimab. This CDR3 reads CASSLGGPGYTF. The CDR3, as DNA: TGCGCCAGCAGCTTGGGGGGTCCAGGCTACACCTTC.